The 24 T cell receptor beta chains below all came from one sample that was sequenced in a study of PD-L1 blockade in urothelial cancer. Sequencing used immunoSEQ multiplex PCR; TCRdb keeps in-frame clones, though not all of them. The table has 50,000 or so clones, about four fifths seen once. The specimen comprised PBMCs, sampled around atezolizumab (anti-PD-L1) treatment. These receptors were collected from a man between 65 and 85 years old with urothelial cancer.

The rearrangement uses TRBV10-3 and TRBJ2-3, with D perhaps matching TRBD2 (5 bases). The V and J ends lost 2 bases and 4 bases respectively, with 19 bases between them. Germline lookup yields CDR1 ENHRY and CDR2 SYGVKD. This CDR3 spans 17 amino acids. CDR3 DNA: TGTGCCATCAGTGAGGCCGGGGTCCCCTTCCCCCCAGATACGCAGTATTTT. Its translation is CAISEAGVPFPPDTQYF.

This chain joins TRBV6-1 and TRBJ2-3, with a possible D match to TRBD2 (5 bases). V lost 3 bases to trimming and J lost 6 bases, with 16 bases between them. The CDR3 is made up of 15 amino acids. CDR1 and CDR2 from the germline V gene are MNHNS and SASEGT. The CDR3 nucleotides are TGTGCCAGCAGTGACAGCAGCAGCGGAGCGGATACGCAGTATTTT. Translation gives CASSDSSSGADTQYF.

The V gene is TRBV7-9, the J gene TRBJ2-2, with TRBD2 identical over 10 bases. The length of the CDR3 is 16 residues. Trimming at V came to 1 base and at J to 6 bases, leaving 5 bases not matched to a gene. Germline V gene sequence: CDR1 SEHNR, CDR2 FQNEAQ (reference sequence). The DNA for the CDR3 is TGTGCCAGCAGCTTAGGAGGACTAGCGGTACCCGGGGAGCTGTTTTTT. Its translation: CASSLGGLAVPGELFF.

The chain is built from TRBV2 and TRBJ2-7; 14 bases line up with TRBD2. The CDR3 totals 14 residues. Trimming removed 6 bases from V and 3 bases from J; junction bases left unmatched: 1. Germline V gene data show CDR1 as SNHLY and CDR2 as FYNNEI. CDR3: CASRGLAGDYEQYF. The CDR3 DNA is TGTGCCAGCAGGGGACTAGCGGGGGACTACGAGCAGTACTTC. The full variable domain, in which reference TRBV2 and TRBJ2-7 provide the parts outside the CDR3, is EPEVTQTPSHQVTQMGQEVILRCVPISNHLYFYWYRQILGQKVEFLVSFYNNEISEKSEIFDDQFSVERPDGSNFTLKIRSTKLEDSAMYFCASRGLAGDYEQYFGPGTRLTVT.

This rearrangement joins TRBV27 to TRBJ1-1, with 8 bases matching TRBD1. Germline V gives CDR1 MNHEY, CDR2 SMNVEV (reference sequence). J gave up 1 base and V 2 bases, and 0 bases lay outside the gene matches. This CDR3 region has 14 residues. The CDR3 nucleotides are TGTGCCAGCAGTTTAGACAGGGGGAACACTGAAGCTTTCTTT. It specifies CASSLDRGNTEAFF.

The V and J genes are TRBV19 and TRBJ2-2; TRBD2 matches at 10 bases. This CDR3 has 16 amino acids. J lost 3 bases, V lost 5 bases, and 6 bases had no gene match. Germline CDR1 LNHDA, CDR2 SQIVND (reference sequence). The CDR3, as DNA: TGTGCCAGTAGTGAGTCTAGCGGGAGATACACCGGGGAGCTGTTTTTT. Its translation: CASSESSGRYTGELFF. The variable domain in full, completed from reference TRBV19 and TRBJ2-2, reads DGGITQSPKYLFRKEGQNVTLSCEQNLNHDAMYWYRQDPGQGLRLIYYSQIVNDFQKGDIAEGYSVSREKKESFPLTVTSAQKNPTAFYLCASSESSGRYTGELFFGEGSRLTVL.

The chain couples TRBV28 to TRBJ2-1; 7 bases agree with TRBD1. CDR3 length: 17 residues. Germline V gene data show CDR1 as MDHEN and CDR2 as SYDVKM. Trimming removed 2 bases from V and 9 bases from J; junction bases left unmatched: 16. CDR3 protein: CASSLPKDRNPLGEQFF. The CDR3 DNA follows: TGTGCCAGCAGTTTACCCAAGGACAGGAACCCCCTCGGTGAGCAGTTCTTC.

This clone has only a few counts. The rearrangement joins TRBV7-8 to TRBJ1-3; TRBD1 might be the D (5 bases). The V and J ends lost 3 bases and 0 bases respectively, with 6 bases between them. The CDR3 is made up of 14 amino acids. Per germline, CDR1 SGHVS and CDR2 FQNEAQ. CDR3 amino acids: CASSLTVSGNTIYF. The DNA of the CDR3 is TGTGCCAGCAGCTTGACAGTCTCTGGAAACACCATATATTTT.

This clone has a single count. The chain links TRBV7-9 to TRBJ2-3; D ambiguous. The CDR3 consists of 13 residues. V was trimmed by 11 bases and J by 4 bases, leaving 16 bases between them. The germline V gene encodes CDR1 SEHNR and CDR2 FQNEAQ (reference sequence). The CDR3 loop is CAFRVPGADTQYF. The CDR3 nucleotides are TGTGCCTTCCGGGTACCCGGAGCAGATACGCAGTATTTT.

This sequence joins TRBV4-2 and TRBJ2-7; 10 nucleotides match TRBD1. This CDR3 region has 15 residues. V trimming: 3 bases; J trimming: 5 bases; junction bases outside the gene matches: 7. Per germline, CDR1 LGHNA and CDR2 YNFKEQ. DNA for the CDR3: TGTGCCAGCAGCCAGTACGACAGGGGGCCCAACGAGCAGTACTTC. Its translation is CASSQYDRGPNEQYF.

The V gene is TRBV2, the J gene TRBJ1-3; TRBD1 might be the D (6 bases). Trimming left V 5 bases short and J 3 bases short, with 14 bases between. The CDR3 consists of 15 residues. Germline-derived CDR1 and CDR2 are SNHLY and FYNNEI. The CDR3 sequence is CASSTGQLNGNTIYF. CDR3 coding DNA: TGTGCCAGCAGTACCGGACAGCTCAATGGAAACACCATATATTTT. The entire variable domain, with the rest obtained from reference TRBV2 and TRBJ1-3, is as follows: EPEVTQTPSHQVTQMGQEVILRCVPISNHLYFYWYRQILGQKVEFLVSFYNNEISEKSEIFDDQFSVERPDGSNFTLKIRSTKLEDSAMYFCASSTGQLNGNTIYFGEGSWLTVV.

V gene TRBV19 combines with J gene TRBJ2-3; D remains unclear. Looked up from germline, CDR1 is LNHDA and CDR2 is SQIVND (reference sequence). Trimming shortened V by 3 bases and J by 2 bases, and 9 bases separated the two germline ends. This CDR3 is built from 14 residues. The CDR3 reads CASSMAGYTDTQYF. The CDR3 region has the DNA TGTGCCAGTAGTATGGCAGGATACACAGATACGCAGTATTTT.

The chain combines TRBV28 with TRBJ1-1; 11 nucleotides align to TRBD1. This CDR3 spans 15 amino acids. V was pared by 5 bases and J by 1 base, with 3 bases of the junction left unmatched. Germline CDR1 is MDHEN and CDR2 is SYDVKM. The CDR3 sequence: CASSGGQGANTEAFF. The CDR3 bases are TGTGCCAGCAGTGGAGGACAGGGGGCGAACACTGAAGCTTTCTTT.

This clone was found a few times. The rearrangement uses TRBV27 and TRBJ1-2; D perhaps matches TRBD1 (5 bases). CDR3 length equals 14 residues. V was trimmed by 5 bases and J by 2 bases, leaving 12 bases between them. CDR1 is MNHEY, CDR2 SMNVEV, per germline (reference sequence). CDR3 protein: CASSPLAGNYGYTF. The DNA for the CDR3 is TGTGCCAGCAGTCCACTCGCAGGGAACTATGGCTACACCTTC.

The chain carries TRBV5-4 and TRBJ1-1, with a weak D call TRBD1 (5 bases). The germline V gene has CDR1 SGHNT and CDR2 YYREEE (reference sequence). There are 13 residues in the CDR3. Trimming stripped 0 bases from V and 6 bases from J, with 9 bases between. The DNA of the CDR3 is TGTGCCAGCAGCTTGGAGAAGACAGCTGAAGCTTTCTTT. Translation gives CASSLEKTAEAFF.

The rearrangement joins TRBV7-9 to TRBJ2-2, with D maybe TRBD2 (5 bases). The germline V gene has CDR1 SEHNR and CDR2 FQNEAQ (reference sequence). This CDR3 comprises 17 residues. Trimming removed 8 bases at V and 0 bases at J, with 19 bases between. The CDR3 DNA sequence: TGTGCCAGCCCCGGACGGGGTCGGTTCGCGAACACCGGGGAGCTGTTTTTT. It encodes CASPGRGRFANTGELFF.

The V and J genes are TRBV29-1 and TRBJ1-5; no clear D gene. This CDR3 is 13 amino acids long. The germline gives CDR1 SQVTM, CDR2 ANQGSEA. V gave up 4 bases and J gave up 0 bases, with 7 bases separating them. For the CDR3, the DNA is TGCAGCGTTGGAGGGTATAGCAATCAGCCCCAGCATTTT. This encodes CSVGGYSNQPQHF.

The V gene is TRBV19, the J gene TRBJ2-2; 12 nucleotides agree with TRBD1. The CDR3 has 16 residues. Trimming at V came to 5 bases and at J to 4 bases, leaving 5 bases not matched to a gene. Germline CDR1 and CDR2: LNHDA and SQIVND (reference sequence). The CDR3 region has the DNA TGTGCCAGTAGTTTGGGACAGGGGGCTGGCACCGGGGAGCTGTTTTTT. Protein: CASSLGQGAGTGELFF.

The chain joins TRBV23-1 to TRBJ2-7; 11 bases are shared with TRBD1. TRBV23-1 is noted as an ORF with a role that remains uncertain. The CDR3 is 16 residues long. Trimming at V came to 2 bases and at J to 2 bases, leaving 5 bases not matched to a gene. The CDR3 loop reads CASSQTPGQGAYEQYF. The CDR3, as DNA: TGCGCCAGCAGTCAAACTCCGGGACAGGGGGCCTACGAGCAGTACTTC.

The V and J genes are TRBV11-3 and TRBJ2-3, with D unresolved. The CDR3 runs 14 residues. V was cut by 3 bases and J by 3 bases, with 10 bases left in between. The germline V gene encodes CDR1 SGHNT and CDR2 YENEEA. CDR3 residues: CASSFSLSTDTQYF. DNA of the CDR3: TGTGCCAGCAGCTTCTCACTGTCTACAGATACGCAGTATTTT.

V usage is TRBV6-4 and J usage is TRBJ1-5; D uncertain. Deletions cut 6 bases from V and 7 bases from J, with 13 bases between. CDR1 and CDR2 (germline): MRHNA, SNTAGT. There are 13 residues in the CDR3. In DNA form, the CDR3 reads TGTGCCAGCAGCGTAACTCACGGGCAGCCCCAGCATTTT. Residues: CASSVTHGQPQHF.

CDR3 amino acids: CASSTGRGNYGYTF. As DNA, the CDR3 is TGTGCCAGCTCAACGGGACGGGGGAACTATGGCTACACCTTC. The gene calls are TRBV18 and TRBJ1-2, with D possibly matching TRBD1 (5 bases). The germline V gene has CDR1 KGHSH and CDR2 LQKENI. The CDR3 is made up of 14 amino acids. V shed 5 bases and J shed 2 bases, with 12 bases lying between them.

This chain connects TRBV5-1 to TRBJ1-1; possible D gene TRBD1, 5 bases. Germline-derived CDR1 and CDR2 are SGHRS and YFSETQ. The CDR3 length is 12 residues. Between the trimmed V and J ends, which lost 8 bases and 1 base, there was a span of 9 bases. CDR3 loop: CASNQGNTEAFF. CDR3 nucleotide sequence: TGCGCCAGTAACCAGGGGAACACTGAAGCTTTCTTT.

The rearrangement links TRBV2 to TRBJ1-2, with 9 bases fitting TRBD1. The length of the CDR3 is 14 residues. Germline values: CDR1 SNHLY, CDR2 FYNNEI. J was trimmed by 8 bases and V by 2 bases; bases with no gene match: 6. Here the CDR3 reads CASSEQQGAGGYTF. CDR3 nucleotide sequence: TGTGCCAGCAGTGAACAACAGGGGGCTGGAGGCTACACCTTC.